These T cell receptor beta chains were read from a single sample in a study of cytotoxic CD8 clonotypes in ibrutinib-treated CLL. Some clones are missing from TCRdb's copy, which holds only in-frame ones; the method was immunoSEQ multiplex PCR. The sample holds roughly 200,000 clones, more than 70% seen once. Sample: PBMCs, taken after 12 months of ibrutinib treatment. All receptors come from a human donor with chronic lymphocytic leukemia. CDR3s include the opening cysteine and the closing phenylalanine or tryptophan. The D gene is left open where the match is weak. Expanded clones get a size class; other rows say once, few or many, or leave the size out.

clone_size	d_call	v_call	j_call	cdr3_nt	cdr3_aa
NA	NA	TRBV6-6	TRBJ1-2	TGTGCCAGCACCGCACCGGGACTTGAAATGGGCTACACCTTC	CASTAPGLEMGYTF
NA	NA	TRBV28	TRBJ2-3	TGTGCCACCGCCACTTCAGGGCCAGATACGCAGTATTTT	CATATSGPDTQYF
NA	TRBD1	TRBV5-1	TRBJ2-3	TGCGCCAGCAGCTCAACGGGACAGGGGGCCGTCCATACGCAGTATTTT	CASSSTGQGAVHTQYF
NA	NA	TRBV5-8	TRBJ1-5	TGTGCCAGCAGCTTGTGGCAGGGTGGCAATCAGCCCCAGCATTTT	CASSLWQGGNQPQHF
NA	TRBD1	TRBV29-1	TRBJ2-7	TGCAGCGTGCGGATTGACAGGGGGGGTCAGTACTTC	CSVRIDRGGQYF
once	NA	TRBV7-6	TRBJ1-2	TGTGCCAGCAGCTCGTCAGGGTCCGGCTACACCTTC	CASSSSGSGYTF
many	NA	TRBV6-5	TRBJ1-2	TGTGCCAGCAGCTACGGGATATCCTATGGCTACACCTTC	CASSYGISYGYTF
NA	NA	TRBV27	TRBJ2-1	TGTGCCAGCAGCCACCAGTATTCTAGCAATGAGCAGTTCTTC	CASSHQYSSNEQFF
NA	NA	TRBV6-5	TRBJ1-2	TGTGCCAGCAGTTACTCAGGAACAGAAGGCTACACCTTC	CASSYSGTEGYTF
few	NA	TRBV19	TRBJ2-1	TGTGCCAGTAGTATAATCCAATCAACCCGTAGTGAGCAGTTCTTC	CASSIIQSTRSEQFF
once	NA	TRBV7-9	TRBJ2-4	TGTGCCAGCAGCTTAGCAGGTCAGAATGGGGTGTACTTC	CASSLAGQNGVYF
few	NA	TRBV28	TRBJ2-7	TGTGCCAGCAGTTCCTCCCGGGACAACTACGAGCAGTACTTC	CASSSSRDNYEQYF
NA	NA	TRBV18	TRBJ2-4	TGTGCCAGCTCACCACCGTTTGAAGCAAACATTCAGTACTTC	CASSPPFEANIQYF
NA	NA	TRBV7-8	TRBJ2-3	TGTGCCAGCAGCGCCCCGGCCCAGGGTGGTACGCAGTATTTT	CASSAPAQGGTQYF
NA	NA	TRBV5-1	TRBJ2-5	TGCGCCAGCAGCTTGTATGGAGGGGGCGAAGAGACCCAGTACTTC	CASSLYGGGEETQYF
NA	NA	TRBV5-4	TRBJ2-3	TGTGCCAGCAGCTTACCGGGGTGGGCCACAGATACGCAGTATTTT	CASSLPGWATDTQYF
NA	NA	TRBV4-2	TRBJ2-1	TGTGCCAGCAGCGCGACCGCTGATGAGCAGTTCTTC	CASSATADEQFF
NA	NA	TRBV5-6	TRBJ2-7	TGTGCCAGCAGCCTGGGGGGTTTAGGGAGCTTCTACGAGCAGTACTTC	CASSLGGLGSFYEQYF
NA	TRBD1	TRBV29-1	TRBJ2-5	TGCAGCGCCCGCGGGACAGGACAAGAGACCCAGTACTTC	CSARGTGQETQYF
NA	NA	TRBV30	TRBJ2-7	TGTGCCTGGAGTCCGGGGGTGGGGGAGCAGTACTTC	CAWSPGVGEQYF
NA	NA	TRBV5-1	TRBJ2-5	TGCGCCAGCAGACTAGAGGAGACCCAGTACTTC	CASRLEETQYF
NA	TRBD1	TRBV28	TRBJ1-1	TGTGCCAGCACTAAACAGGGGGCGGGAGGCACTGAAGCTTTCTTT	CASTKQGAGGTEAFF
NA	TRBD1	TRBV2	TRBJ1-5	TGTGCCAGCAGCCTAGGACAGGCTGGAAATCAGCCCCAGCATTTT	CASSLGQAGNQPQHF
NA	NA	TRBV6-1	TRBJ2-3	TGTGCCAGCAATAGGGGGGCCCGAGCGGATACGCAGTATTTT	CASNRGARADTQYF
once	NA	TRBV14	TRBJ1-2	TGTGCCAGCAGCCAAGGCTTCTTTTTGTCAGGATATGGCTACACCTTC	CASSQGFFLSGYGYTF
NA	NA	TRBV5-6	TRBJ1-2	TGTGCCAGCAGCTCAGTCTATCCTGGCTACACCTTC	CASSSVYPGYTF
few	NA	TRBV7-9	TRBJ1-1	TGTGCCAGCAGCCTCAGACAGGCATCCACTGAAGCTTTCTTT	CASSLRQASTEAFF
few	NA	TRBV27	TRBJ2-7	TGTGCCAGCAGTTTATCGGGGCAGGTCGCCTACGAGCAGTACTTC	CASSLSGQVAYEQYF
NA	NA	TRBV4-1	TRBJ2-3	TGCGCCAGCAGCCAAAATCAGGGACTTGCAGATACGCAGTATTTT	CASSQNQGLADTQYF
few	NA	TRBV13	TRBJ1-1	TGTGCCAGCAGCTCCCGCTACGGGGTGAACACTGAAGCTTTCTTT	CASSSRYGVNTEAFF
once	NA	TRBV7-3	TRBJ2-3	TGTGCCAGCAGTGAATGGTTCGGGAGCACAGATACGCAGTATTTT	CASSEWFGSTDTQYF
NA	NA	TRBV6-1	TRBJ2-7	TGTGCCAGCAGAAGAGGGGCACCCAACGAGCAGTACTTC	CASRRGAPNEQYF
NA	NA	TRBV2	TRBJ2-7	TGTGCCAGCAGTGCGGTGGGTTATGCTACGCGGCAGTACTTC	CASSAVGYATRQYF
once	TRBD1	TRBV5-4	TRBJ1-1	TGTGCCAGCAACGTAAGGACAGGGATCCCATCGGGTTCTGAAGCTTTCTTT	CASNVRTGIPSGSEAFF
NA	NA	TRBV7-9	TRBJ2-5	TGTGCCAGCAGCTTAGGTCTAGGGCGCGCCCAAGAGACCCAGTACTTC	CASSLGLGRAQETQYF
NA	NA	TRBV11-1	TRBJ1-5	TGTGCCAGCAGCTTTGGGGTAAACCAGCCCCAGCATTTT	CASSFGVNQPQHF
NA	NA	TRBV9	TRBJ2-6	TGTGCCAGCAGCGTAATACCTGGGAGCTCTGGGGCCAACGTCCTGACTTTC	CASSVIPGSSGANVLTF
NA	NA	TRBV10-1	TRBJ1-2	TGCGCCAGCAGTGATCCTTACGGGACTGATGGCTACACCTTC	CASSDPYGTDGYTF
NA	NA	TRBV7-8	TRBJ2-7	TGTGCCAGCAGACTCGCCCAAGCGCCTACCTACGAGCAGTACTTC	CASRLAQAPTYEQYF
few	NA	TRBV7-9	TRBJ2-1	TGTGCCAGCAGCTTACAGTACAATGAGCAGTTCTTC	CASSLQYNEQFF
NA	TRBD2	TRBV5-6	TRBJ2-7	TGTGCCAGCAGCTTTCCGAGCGGGATCTCCTACGAGCAGTACTTC	CASSFPSGISYEQYF
NA	TRBD1	TRBV5-1	TRBJ1-4	TGCGCCAGCAGACCCGGACAGGGGGAAAAACTGTTTTTT	CASRPGQGEKLFF
NA	TRBD2	TRBV6-5	TRBJ2-7	TGTGCCAGCAGTTACTCGCGGGAGGCCTACGAGCAGTACTTC	CASSYSREAYEQYF
NA	NA	TRBV14	TRBJ1-2	TGTGCCAGCAGCCAAGATGGCCCCAGGGGAGGCTATGGCTACACCTTC	CASSQDGPRGGYGYTF
NA	NA	TRBV28	TRBJ1-5	TGTGCCAGCAGGCAGGGAGGCGTCCAGCCCCAGCATTTT	CASRQGGVQPQHF
NA	NA	TRBV11-3	TRBJ2-2	TGTGCCAGCAGCTCGGCAGGGACTAACACCGGGGAGCTGTTTTTT	CASSSAGTNTGELFF
once	NA	TRBV6-1	TRBJ1-1	TGTGCCAGCAGTGAGATGGCAGATAACACTGAAGCTTTCTTT	CASSEMADNTEAFF
NA	TRBD1	TRBV9	TRBJ2-5	TGTGCCAGCAGCGTTCGGGGACAGCCCCAGGGAGAGACCCAGTACTTC	CASSVRGQPQGETQYF
NA	TRBD1	TRBV27	TRBJ2-6	TGTGCCAGCAGTTTATCACGGGACAGCTCTGGGGCCAACGTCCTGACTTTC	CASSLSRDSSGANVLTF
NA	TRBD1	TRBV2	TRBJ1-2	TGTGCCAGCAGTGCCCGGGACAGGGGGCCCTATGGCTACACCTTC	CASSARDRGPYGYTF
NA	TRBD1	TRBV30	TRBJ2-3	TGTGCCTTACGGACAGGGCCGAGCACAGATACGCAGTATTTT	CALRTGPSTDTQYF
NA	NA	TRBV19	TRBJ2-7	TGTACCAGTAGTTCACCCGGGCCTCCCGGAGAGCAGTACTTC	CTSSSPGPPGEQYF
NA	NA	TRBV5-1	TRBJ2-1	TGCGCCAGAAAAATGTGGGACTCTTCCTACAATGAGCAGTTCTTC	CARKMWDSSYNEQFF
NA	TRBD1	TRBV4-1	TRBJ1-2	TGCGCCAGCAGCCAACCGGGACAGGGCTATGGCTACACCTTC	CASSQPGQGYGYTF
NA	TRBD1	TRBV5-4	TRBJ2-7	TGTGCCAGCAGCATCCCGGGACAGGGGAATACCTACGAGCAGTACTTC	CASSIPGQGNTYEQYF
NA	NA	TRBV5-1	TRBJ2-5	TGCGCCAGCAGCTTGGGGGCAGGCAGCGCAGAGACCCAGTACTTC	CASSLGAGSAETQYF
NA	NA	TRBV4-1	TRBJ2-3	TGCGCCAGCAGTTCCTATTGGGTTACTAGCACAGATACGCAGTATTTT	CASSSYWVTSTDTQYF
NA	TRBD2	TRBV7-2	TRBJ2-7	TGTGCCAGCAGCCCGCGGGGGGGCGTTTACGAGCAGTACTTC	CASSPRGGVYEQYF
once	NA	TRBV30	TRBJ1-1	TGTGCCTGGAGTGTAACCGGGGGCACTGAAGCTTTCTTT	CAWSVTGGTEAFF
NA	NA	TRBV5-1	TRBJ2-1	TGCGCCAGCAGCTTGGGAGGGGGGTCCTACAATGAGCAGTTCTTC	CASSLGGGSYNEQFF